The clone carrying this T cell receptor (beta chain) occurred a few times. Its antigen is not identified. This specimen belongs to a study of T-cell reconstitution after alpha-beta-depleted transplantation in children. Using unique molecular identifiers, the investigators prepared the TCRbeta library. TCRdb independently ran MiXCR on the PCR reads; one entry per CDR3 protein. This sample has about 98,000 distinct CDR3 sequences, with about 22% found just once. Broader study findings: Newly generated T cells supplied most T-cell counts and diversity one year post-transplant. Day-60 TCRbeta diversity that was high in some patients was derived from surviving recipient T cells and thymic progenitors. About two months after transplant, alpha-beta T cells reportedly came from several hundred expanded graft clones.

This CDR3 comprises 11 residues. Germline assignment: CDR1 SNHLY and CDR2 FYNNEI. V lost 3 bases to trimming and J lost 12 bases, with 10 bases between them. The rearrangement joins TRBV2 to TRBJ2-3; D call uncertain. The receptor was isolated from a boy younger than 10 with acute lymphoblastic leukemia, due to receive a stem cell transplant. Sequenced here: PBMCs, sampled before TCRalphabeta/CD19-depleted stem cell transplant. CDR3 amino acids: CASSDFVGQYF. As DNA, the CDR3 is TGTGCCAGCAGTGACTTCGTAGGCCAGTATTTT.